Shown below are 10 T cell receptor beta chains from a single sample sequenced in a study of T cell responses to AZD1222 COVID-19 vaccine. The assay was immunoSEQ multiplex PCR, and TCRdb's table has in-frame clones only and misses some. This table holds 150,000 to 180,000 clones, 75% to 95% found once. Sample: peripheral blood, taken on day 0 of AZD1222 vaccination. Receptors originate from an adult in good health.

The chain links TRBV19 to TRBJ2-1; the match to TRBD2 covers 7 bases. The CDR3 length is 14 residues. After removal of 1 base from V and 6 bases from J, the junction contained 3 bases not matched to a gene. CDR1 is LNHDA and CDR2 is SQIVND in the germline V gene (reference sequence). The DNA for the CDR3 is TGTGCCAGTAGTATAGCCCTAGCGGTCAATGAGCAGTTCTTC. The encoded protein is CASSIALAVNEQFF.

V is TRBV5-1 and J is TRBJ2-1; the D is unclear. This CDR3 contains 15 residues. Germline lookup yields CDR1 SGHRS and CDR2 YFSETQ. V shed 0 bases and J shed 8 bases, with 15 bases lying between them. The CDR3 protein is CASSLVGDQGDEQFF. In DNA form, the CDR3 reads TGCGCCAGCAGCTTGGTTGGAGATCAAGGTGATGAGCAGTTCTTC.

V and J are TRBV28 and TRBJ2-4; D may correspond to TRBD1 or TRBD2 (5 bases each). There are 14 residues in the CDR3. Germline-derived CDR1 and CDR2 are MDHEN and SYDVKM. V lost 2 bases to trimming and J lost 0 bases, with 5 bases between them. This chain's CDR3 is CASSLGGAKNIQYF. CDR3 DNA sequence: TGTGCCAGCAGTTTAGGGGGAGCCAAAAACATTCAGTACTTC.

The CDR3 nucleotides read TGTGCCAGCAGCTTAGCGGGACAGGGTTTTCCTGAAGCTTTCTTT. This encodes CASSLAGQGFPEAFF. V is TRBV11-2 and J is TRBJ1-1; 9 bases line up with TRBD1. J lost 6 bases, V lost 1 base, and 6 bases had no gene match. From germline, CDR1 is SGHAT and CDR2 FQNNGV. This CDR3 is 15 amino acids long.

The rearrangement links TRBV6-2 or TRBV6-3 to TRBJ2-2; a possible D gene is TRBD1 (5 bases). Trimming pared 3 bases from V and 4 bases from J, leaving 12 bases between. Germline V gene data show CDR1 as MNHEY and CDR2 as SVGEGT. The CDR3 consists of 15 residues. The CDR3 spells CASSYPRVSTGELFF. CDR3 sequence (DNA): TGTGCCAGCAGTTATCCCAGGGTTAGCACCGGGGAGCTGTTTTTT.

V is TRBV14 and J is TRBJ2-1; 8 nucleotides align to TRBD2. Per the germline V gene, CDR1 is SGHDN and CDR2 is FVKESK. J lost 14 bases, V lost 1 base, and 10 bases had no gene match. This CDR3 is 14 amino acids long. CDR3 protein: CASSQVPLAGAKFF. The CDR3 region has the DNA TGTGCCAGCAGCCAAGTACCCCTAGCGGGCGCGAAGTTCTTC.

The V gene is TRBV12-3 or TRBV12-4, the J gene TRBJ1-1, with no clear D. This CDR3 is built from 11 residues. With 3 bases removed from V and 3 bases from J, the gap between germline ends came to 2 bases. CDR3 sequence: CASSLDTEAFF. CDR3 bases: TGTGCCAGCAGTTTGGACACTGAAGCTTTCTTT.

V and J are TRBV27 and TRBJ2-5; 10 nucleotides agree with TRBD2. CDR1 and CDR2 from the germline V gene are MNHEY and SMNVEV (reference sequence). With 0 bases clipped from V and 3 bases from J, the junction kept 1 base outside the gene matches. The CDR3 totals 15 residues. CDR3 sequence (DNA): TGTGCCAGCAGTTTATCAGGACTAGCGGAAGAGACCCAGTACTTC. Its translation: CASSLSGLAEETQYF.

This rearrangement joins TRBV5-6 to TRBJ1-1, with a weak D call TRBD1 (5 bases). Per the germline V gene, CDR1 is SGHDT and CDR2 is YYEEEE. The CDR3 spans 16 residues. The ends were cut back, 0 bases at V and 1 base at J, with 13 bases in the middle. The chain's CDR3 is CASSLGGGGANTEAFF. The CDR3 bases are TGTGCCAGCAGCTTGGGGGGCGGTGGGGCGAACACTGAAGCTTTCTTT.

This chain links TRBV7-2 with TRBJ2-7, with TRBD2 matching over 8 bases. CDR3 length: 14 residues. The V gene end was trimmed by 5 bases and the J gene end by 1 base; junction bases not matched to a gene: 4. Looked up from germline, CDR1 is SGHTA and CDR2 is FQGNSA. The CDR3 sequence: CASSPTSGSYEQYF. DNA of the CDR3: TGTGCCAGCAGCCCAACTAGCGGTTCCTACGAGCAGTACTTC.